The text below deals with one T cell receptor beta chain. Its antigen is not known. This entry belongs to a study of vaccination effects on CD4 cells after COVID-19. V was pared by 4 bases and J by 6 bases, with 14 bases between. Germline CDR1 is SGHRS and CDR2 is YFSETQ. The CDR3 runs 14 residues. TCRdb's copy holds only in-frame clones and misses some; the assay was immunoSEQ multiplex PCR. The sample has tens of thousands of clones, about 80% seen once. ViraFEST used viral peptide pools to expand antigen-specific CD4+ T cells before sequencing. With approximately 9 days of culture completed, CD4+ T cells were isolated. Vaccine recipients, nucleocapsid antibody negative, had no prior SARS-CoV-2 infection. Both day 3 and day 7 saw half the medium replaced with IL-2 medium.

The chain uses TRBV5-1 and TRBJ2-1; D is uncertain. Sequencing used CD4+ T cells from PBMCs cultured with HCoV-OC43 spike peptides, obtained before COVID-19 vaccination. The sample's subset: HCoV-OC43 spike overlapping peptide pool stimulation. The sequence was collected from a human donor who received a COVID-19 vaccine. The CDR3 DNA reads TGCGCCAGCAGCCTCGGTAGGGTAGGCAATGAGCAGTTCTTC. It yields the protein CASSLGRVGNEQFF.